This entry lists 13 T cell receptor beta chains sequenced from one sample in a study of cytomegalovirus exposure and HLA in healthy donors. PCR was performed using 60 Vbeta and 13 Jbeta primers. Sequencing used immunoSEQ multiplex PCR; TCRdb keeps in-frame clones, though not all of them. The repertoire holds about 100,000 clones, with roughly 70% as singletons. The sample was PBMCs. All receptors come from a man aged 40-55 years in good health and CMV-seropositive.

This clone was found once. The V and J genes are TRBV19 and TRBJ1-5; D not resolved. Germline loops: CDR1 LNHDA, CDR2 SQIVND (reference sequence). This CDR3 has 13 amino acids. The V and J ends lost 6 bases and 3 bases respectively, with 9 bases between them. CDR3 residues: CASRGGFNQPQHF. Written as DNA, the CDR3 is TGTGCCAGTAGAGGAGGGTTCAATCAGCCCCAGCATTTT.

The chain couples TRBV9 to TRBJ1-2; 9 nucleotides agree with TRBD1. Germline CDR1 SGDLS, CDR2 YYNGEE. The CDR3 sequence is 14 residues long. After removal of 7 bases from V and 6 bases from J, the junction contained 10 bases not matched to a gene. CDR3 DNA sequence: TGTGCCAGCGCCCACGAGACAGGGGGAAATGGCTACACCTTC. This codes for CASAHETGGNGYTF.

The rearrangement links TRBV27 to TRBJ2-5, with 8 bases that match TRBD2. This CDR3 spans 16 amino acids. The V and J ends lost 0 bases and 5 bases, in that order; junction bases with no gene match: 8. From germline, CDR1 is MNHEY and CDR2 SMNVEV (reference sequence). For the CDR3, the DNA is TGTGCCAGCAGTTTATCTCCAGCGGGAGTTGGTGAGACCCAGTACTTC. The encoded protein is CASSLSPAGVGETQYF.

This clone appeared a few times. The rearrangement uses TRBV6-1 and TRBJ2-7, with 8 bases lining up with TRBD2. This CDR3 region has 13 residues. J lost 4 bases, V lost 10 bases, and 9 bases had no gene match. Germline V gene sequence: CDR1 MNHNS, CDR2 SASEGT. CDR3 DNA sequence: TGTGCCACCGCGGGACTAGTGGGGTACGAGCAGTACTTC. Its protein is CATAGLVGYEQYF.

The chain uses TRBV7-2 and TRBJ1-1, with D possibly TRBD1 on 6 matching bases. The CDR3 covers 15 residues. Trimming stripped 5 bases from V and 3 bases from J, with 16 bases between. Germline loops: CDR1 SGHTA, CDR2 FQGNSA. The CDR3 DNA follows: TGTGCCAGCAGCCCGGTCGACAGGCCCGACACTGAAGCTTTCTTT. It yields the protein CASSPVDRPDTEAFF.

The V and J genes are TRBV7-9 and TRBJ1-2, with 7 bases fitting TRBD1. CDR1 is SEHNR and CDR2 is FQNEAQ in the germline V gene (reference sequence). The length of the CDR3 is 14 residues. Trimming at V came to 5 bases and at J to 4 bases, leaving 7 bases not matched to a gene. CDR3 sequence (DNA): TGTGCCAGCAGCCCTCCGGGACAGATCTATGGCTACACCTTC. The encoded protein is CASSPPGQIYGYTF.

V usage is TRBV7-9 and J usage is TRBJ2-5; 8 bases match TRBD1. Trimming cost V 3 bases and J 5 bases; bases outside gene matches: 5. This CDR3 is 14 amino acids long. Germline lookup yields CDR1 SEHNR and CDR2 FQNEAQ (reference sequence). The chain's CDR3 is CASSLQGAVETQYF. The CDR3 DNA reads TGTGCCAGCAGCTTGCAGGGGGCAGTGGAGACCCAGTACTTC.

The genes are TRBV28 and TRBJ2-7; 12 nucleotides match TRBD2. Trimming cost V 5 bases and J 4 bases; bases outside gene matches: 9. This CDR3 spans 16 amino acids. Germline CDR1 MDHEN, CDR2 SYDVKM. This CDR3 is CASSPLTSGSTYEQYF. Written as DNA, the CDR3 is TGTGCCAGCAGTCCCCTGACTAGCGGGAGTACATACGAGCAGTACTTC.

The chain is built from TRBV9 and TRBJ2-1, with 11 nucleotides matching TRBD2. The CDR3 is made up of 15 amino acids. Germline loops: CDR1 SGDLS, CDR2 YYNGEE. Trimming removed 4 bases from V and 7 bases from J; junction bases left unmatched: 7. CDR3 in amino acids: CASSITSGSMNEQFF. DNA for the CDR3: TGTGCCAGCAGCATCACTAGCGGGAGTATGAATGAGCAGTTCTTC.

The rearrangement links TRBV4-1 to TRBJ2-1; TRBD2 aligns across 10 bases. The CDR3 length is 17 residues. Germline trimming cut 0 bases from V and 7 bases from J; bases unmatched to any gene: 9. Germline V gene sequence: CDR1 MGHRA, CDR2 YSYEKL. CDR3 amino acids: CASSQDTASGSRNEQFF. CDR3 in DNA: TGCGCCAGCAGCCAAGATACGGCTAGCGGGAGTAGGAATGAGCAGTTCTTC.

This chain joins TRBV19 and TRBJ2-7; D not resolved. The germline gives CDR1 LNHDA, CDR2 SQIVND (reference sequence). The CDR3 spans 13 residues. V lost 3 bases to trimming and J lost 6 bases, with 12 bases between them. The CDR3 region has the DNA TGTGCCAGTAGTATTGTGCAGTCTTCCGAGCAGTACTTC. Amino acid sequence: CASSIVQSSEQYF. Using reference TRBV19 and TRBJ2-7 for the parts outside the CDR3, the full variable domain is DGGITQSPKYLFRKEGQNVTLSCEQNLNHDAMYWYRQDPGQGLRLIYYSQIVNDFQKGDIAEGYSVSREKKESFPLTVTSAQKNPTAFYLCASSIVQSSEQYFGPGTRLTVT.

The genes are TRBV28 and TRBJ1-1; weak D call: TRBD1 (5 bases). Germline-derived CDR1 and CDR2 are MDHEN and SYDVKM. V lost 6 bases and J 8 bases, leaving 16 bases between the germline ends. The CDR3 totals 13 residues. CDR3 bases: TGTGCCAGCAGGCAAAGTCCAGGGAACGAAGCTTTCTTT. Protein: CASRQSPGNEAFF. The full variable domain, its missing parts supplied by reference TRBV28 and TRBJ1-1, is DVKVTQSSRYLVKRTGEKVFLECVQDMDHENMFWYRQDPGLGLRLIYFSYDVKMKEKGDIPEGYSVSREKKERFSLILESASTNQTSMYLCASRQSPGNEAFFGQGTRLTVV.

Only one count was recorded for this clone. The CDR3 DNA sequence: TGTGCCAGCAGTTTTCAGGGACTCGCTAATGAAAAACTGTTTTTT. Protein sequence: CASSFQGLANEKLFF. The rearrangement joins TRBV27 to TRBJ1-4; TRBD1 might be the D (5 bases). V lost 3 bases and J lost 3, with 11 bases in between. This CDR3 is built from 15 residues. Per germline, CDR1 MNHEY and CDR2 SMNVEV (reference sequence).